These T cell receptor beta chains were read from a single sample in a study of shared clonotypes between healthy human individuals. Using immunoSEQ multiplex PCR, the repertoire was profiled, and TCRdb retains in-frame clones only, with some absent. The data contain approximately 1.1 million clones, about four fifths of them singletons. The sample consisted of memory CD4+ T cells from PBMCs. These receptors came from a young man in good health. Some clones in this sample may be carry-over from other donors' samples. Both conserved end residues are part of each CDR3. Each record gives: J gene, V gene, clone size, CDR3 protein. Rows may omit the clone size; those that give it use once, few, many or a size class.

TRBJ2-7,TRBV28,-,CASSLELRDRGINEQYF
TRBJ1-2,TRBV6-5,-,CASSYSRGDGGYTF
TRBJ2-2,TRBV5-1,-,CASSPRDPGTGELFF
TRBJ1-2,TRBV28,-,CASTKAGPRRGYTF
TRBJ2-7,TRBV4-1,-,CASSQDLRGPTYEQYF
TRBJ2-1,TRBV7-9,few,CASSLSVYNEQFF
TRBJ2-5,TRBV7-2,-,CASSLNFQETQYF
TRBJ2-7,TRBV9,-,CASSVDSGFGEQYF
TRBJ1-1,TRBV10-2,-,CASSGDTSKGTEAFF
TRBJ2-5,TRBV5-4,-,CASSARTSGGETQYF
TRBJ2-5,TRBV10-3,-,CAARRGEQETQYF
TRBJ2-2,TRBV7-9,once,CASSLGGDGELFF
TRBJ2-7,TRBV11-2,-,CASSFVAVSYEQYF
TRBJ1-2,TRBV29-1,-,CSVESGVAYGYTF
TRBJ2-1,TRBV6-1,-,CASSETEQFF
TRBJ2-3,TRBV4-1,-,CASSQDKAGGYSRPDTQYF
TRBJ2-2,TRBV6-4,-,CASSDSGGANTGELFF
TRBJ1-5,TRBV2,-,CASSVRALGQGRSNQPQHF
TRBJ2-3,TRBV20-1,-,CSATDDTQYF
TRBJ2-3,TRBV25-1,-,CASSEGTSGSRTDTQYF
TRBJ2-3,TRBV19,-,CASSITTDTQYF
TRBJ2-3,TRBV6-5,-,CASSTRDTQYF
TRBJ2-3,TRBV2,-,CASSGTSGGTDTQYF
TRBJ1-2,TRBV5-1,-,CASSLDRYGYTF
TRBJ1-1,TRBV7-2,once,CASSSSGRNTEAFF
TRBJ1-5,TRBV6-1,-,CASSWGGQINQPQHF
TRBJ2-1,TRBV7-3,once,CASGVGFGDEQFF
TRBJ1-1,TRBV5-1,-,CASSWGSHTEAFF
TRBJ1-4,TRBV5-1,-,CASRKLTATNEKLFF
TRBJ1-2,TRBV6-5,-,CASSYGRTSYTF
TRBJ2-1,TRBV6-1,-,CASLPTGEREQFF
TRBJ2-3,TRBV4-1,-,CASSLGLAGGPLPDTQYF
TRBJ2-2,TRBV15,-,CATGPQNTGELFF
TRBJ1-2,TRBV29-1,-,CSATTGSYGYTF
TRBJ2-7,TRBV15,-,CATSRRRGASSYEQYF
TRBJ2-3,TRBV5-1,-,CASSAGLEAQYF
TRBJ2-5,TRBV2,-,CASSSNPETQYF
TRBJ2-2,TRBV7-9,-,CASSLLAGPNTGELFF
TRBJ2-6,TRBV30,few,CAWSGWEGSGANVLTF
TRBJ2-7,TRBV4-1,few,CASSQDWGQGPHEQYF